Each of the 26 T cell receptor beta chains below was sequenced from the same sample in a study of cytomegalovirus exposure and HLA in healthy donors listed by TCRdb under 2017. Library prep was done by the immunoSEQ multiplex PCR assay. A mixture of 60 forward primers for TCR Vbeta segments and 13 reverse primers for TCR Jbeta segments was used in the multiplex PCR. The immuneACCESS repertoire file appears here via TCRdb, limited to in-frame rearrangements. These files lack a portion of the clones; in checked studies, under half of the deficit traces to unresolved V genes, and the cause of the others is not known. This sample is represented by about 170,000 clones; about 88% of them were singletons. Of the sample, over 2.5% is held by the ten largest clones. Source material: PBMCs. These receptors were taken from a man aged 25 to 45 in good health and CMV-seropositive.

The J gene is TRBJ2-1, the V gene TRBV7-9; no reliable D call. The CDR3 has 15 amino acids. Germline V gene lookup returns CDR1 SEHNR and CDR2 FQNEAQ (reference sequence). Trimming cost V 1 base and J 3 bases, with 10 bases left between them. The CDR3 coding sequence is TGTGCCAGCAGCTTAGATCACGGCGGCTACAATGAGCAGTTCTTC. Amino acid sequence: CASSLDHGGYNEQFF.

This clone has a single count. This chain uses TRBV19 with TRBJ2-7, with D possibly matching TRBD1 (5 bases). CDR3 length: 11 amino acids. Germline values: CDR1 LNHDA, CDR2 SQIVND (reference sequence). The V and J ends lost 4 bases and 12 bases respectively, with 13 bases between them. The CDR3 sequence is CASSTRQKRYF. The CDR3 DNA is TGTGCCAGTAGTACCCGACAGAAGCGGTACTTC.

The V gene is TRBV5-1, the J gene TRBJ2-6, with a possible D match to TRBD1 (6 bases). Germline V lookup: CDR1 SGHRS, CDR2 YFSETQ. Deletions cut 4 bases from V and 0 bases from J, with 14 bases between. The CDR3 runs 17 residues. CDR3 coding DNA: TGCGCCAGCAGCAGGGACACTCATTACTCTGGGGCCAACGTCCTGACTTTC. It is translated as CASSRDTHYSGANVLTF.

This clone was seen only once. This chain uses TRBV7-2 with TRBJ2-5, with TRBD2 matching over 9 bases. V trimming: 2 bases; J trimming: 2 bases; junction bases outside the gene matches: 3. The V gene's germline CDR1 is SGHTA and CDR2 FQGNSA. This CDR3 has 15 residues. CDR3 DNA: TGTGCCAGCAGCTTATCAAGCGGGGGGCAAGAGACCCAGTACTTC. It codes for CASSLSSGGQETQYF.

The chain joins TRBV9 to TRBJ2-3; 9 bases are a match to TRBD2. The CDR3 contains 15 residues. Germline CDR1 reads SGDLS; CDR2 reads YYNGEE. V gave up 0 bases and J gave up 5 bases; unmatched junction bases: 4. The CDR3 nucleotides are TGTGCCAGCAGCGTAGGCGGGAGGGCCGGAGATACGCAGTATTTT. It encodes CASSVGGRAGDTQYF.

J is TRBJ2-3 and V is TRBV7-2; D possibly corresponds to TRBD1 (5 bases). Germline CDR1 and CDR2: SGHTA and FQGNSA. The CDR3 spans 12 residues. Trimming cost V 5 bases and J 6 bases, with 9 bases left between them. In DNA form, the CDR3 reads TGTGCCAGCAGCCCCAGGGCTGATACGCAGTATTTT. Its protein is CASSPRADTQYF.

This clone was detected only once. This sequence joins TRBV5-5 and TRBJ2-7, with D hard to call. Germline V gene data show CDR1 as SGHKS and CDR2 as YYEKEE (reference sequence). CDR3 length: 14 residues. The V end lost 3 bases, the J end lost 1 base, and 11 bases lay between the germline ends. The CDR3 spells CASSSWVRSYEQYF. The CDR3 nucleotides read TGTGCCAGCAGCTCCTGGGTCAGGTCCTACGAGCAGTACTTC.

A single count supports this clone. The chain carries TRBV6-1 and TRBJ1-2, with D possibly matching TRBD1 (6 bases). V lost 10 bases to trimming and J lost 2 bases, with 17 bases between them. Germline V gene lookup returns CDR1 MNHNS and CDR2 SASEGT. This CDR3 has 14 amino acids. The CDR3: CAISGAGQNYGYTF. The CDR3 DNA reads TGTGCCATTTCAGGGGCAGGACAAAACTATGGCTACACCTTC.

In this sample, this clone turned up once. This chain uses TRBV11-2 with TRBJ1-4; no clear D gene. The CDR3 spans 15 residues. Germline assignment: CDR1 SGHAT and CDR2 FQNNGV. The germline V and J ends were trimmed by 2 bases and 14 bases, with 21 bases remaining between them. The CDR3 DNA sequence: TGTGCCAGCAGCTTATACGGACCTGAGAGGGAGCTTCTGTTTTTT. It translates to CASSLYGPERELLFF.

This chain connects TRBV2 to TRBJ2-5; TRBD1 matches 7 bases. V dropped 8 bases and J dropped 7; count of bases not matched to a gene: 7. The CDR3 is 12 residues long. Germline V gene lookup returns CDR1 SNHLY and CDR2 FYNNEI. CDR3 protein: CASCGQVPTQYF. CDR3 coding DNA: TGTGCCAGCTGCGGACAGGTCCCGACCCAGTACTTC.

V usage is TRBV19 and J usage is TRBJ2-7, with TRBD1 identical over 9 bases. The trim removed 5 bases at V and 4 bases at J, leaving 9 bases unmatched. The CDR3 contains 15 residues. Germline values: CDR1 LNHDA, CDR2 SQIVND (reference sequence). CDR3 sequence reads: CASSPLGTGLYEQYF. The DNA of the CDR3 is TGTGCCAGTAGTCCACTCGGGACAGGGCTTTACGAGCAGTACTTC.

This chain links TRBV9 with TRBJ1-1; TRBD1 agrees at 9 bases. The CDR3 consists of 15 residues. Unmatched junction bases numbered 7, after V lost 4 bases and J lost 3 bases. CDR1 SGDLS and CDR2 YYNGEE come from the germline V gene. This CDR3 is CASSSWTGEDTEAFF. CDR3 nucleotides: TGTGCCAGCAGCTCCTGGACAGGGGAAGACACTGAAGCTTTCTTT.

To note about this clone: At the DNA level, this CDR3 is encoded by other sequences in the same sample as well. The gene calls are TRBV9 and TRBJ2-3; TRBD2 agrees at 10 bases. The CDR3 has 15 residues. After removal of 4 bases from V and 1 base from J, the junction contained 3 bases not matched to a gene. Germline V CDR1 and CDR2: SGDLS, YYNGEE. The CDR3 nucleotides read TGTGCCAGCAGCTTGGGGACTAGCGGCACAGATACGCAGTATTTT. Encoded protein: CASSLGTSGTDTQYF.

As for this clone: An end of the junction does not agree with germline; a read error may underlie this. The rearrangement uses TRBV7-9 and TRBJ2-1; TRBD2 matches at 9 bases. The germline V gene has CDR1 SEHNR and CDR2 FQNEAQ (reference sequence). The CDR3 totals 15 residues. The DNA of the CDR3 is TGTTCCAGCAGCTTACTTGCGGGAGGGCCGTATGAGCAGTTCTTC. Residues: CSSSLLAGGPYEQFF.

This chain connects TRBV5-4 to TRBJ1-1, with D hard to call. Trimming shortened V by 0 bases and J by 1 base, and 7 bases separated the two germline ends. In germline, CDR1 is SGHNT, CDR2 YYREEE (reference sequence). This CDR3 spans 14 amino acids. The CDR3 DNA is TGTGCCAGCAGCTTGGCGCCAGAGAACACTGAAGCTTTCTTT. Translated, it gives CASSLAPENTEAFF.

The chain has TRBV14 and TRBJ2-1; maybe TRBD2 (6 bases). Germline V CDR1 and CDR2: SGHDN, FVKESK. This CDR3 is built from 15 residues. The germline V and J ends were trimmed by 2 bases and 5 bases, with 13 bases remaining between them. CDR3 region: CASSQWAGLDNEQFF. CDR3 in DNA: TGTGCCAGCAGCCAATGGGCGGGACTCGACAATGAGCAGTTCTTC.

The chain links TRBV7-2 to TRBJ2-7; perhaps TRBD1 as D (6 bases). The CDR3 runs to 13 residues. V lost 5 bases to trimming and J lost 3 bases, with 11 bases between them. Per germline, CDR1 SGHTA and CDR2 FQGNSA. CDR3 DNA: TGTGCCAGCAGCCCAGGGGCCAACTACGAGCAGTACGTC. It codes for CASSPGANYEQYV.

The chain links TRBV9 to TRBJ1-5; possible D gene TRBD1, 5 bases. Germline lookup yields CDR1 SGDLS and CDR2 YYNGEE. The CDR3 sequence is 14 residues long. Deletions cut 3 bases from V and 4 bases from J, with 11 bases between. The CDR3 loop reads CASSGTGGNQPQHF. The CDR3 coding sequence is TGTGCCAGCAGCGGAACGGGGGGGAATCAGCCCCAGCATTTT. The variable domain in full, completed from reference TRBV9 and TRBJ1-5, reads DSGVTQTPKHLITATGQRVTLRCSPRSGDLSVYWYQQSLDQGLQFLIQYYNGEERAKGNILERFSAQQFPDLHSELNLSSLELGDSALYFCASSGTGGNQPQHFGDGTRLSIL.

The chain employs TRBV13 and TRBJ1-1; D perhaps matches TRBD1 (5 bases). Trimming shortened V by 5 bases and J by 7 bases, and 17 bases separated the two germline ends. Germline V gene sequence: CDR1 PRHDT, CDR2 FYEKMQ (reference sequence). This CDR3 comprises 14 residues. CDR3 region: CASSPPTATLEAFF. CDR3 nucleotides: TGTGCCAGCAGCCCTCCGACAGCAACCCTTGAAGCTTTCTTT.

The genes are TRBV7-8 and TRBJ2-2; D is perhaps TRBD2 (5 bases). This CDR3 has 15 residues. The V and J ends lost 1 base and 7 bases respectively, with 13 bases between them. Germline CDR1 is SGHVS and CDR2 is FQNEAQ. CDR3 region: CASSLVSGFGGELFF. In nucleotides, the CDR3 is TGTGCCAGCAGCTTAGTATCGGGGTTCGGCGGGGAGCTGTTTTTT.

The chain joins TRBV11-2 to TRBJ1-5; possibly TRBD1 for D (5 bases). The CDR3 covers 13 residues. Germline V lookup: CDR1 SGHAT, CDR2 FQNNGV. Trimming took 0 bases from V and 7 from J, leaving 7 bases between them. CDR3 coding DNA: TGTGCCAGCAGCTTAGACAGGGTACAGCCCCAGCATTTT. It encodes CASSLDRVQPQHF.

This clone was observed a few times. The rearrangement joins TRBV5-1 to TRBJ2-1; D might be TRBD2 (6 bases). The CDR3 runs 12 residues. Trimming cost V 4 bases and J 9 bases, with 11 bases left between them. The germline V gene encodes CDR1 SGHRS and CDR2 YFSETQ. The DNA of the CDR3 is TGCGCCAGCAGCGTACTAGCTATTGAGCAGTTCTTC. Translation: CASSVLAIEQFF.

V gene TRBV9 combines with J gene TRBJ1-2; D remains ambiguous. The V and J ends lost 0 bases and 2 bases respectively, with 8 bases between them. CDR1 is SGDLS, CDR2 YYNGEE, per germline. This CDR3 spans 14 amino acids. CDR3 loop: CASSVGSGNYGYTF. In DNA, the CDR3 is TGTGCCAGCAGCGTAGGTTCGGGGAACTATGGCTACACCTTC.

Written as DNA, the CDR3 is TGCGCCAGCAGCTCAAGGACTAGCGGGAGATTGGGAGATACGCAGTATTTT. Residues: CASSSRTSGRLGDTQYF. The gene calls are TRBV5-1 and TRBJ2-3; 13 nucleotides align to TRBD2. Germline-derived CDR1 and CDR2 are SGHRS and YFSETQ. This CDR3 is 17 amino acids long. After removal of 3 bases from V and 5 bases from J, the junction contained 9 bases not matched to a gene.

CDR3 sequence (DNA): TGTGCCAGCAGCCGGACAGGGTATGGATACAATGAGCAGTTCTTC. Translating gives CASSRTGYGYNEQFF. The rearrangement joins TRBV11-3 to TRBJ2-1; 8 bases are a match to TRBD1. Losses at the gene ends were 5 bases for V and 4 bases for J; bases not matched to a gene: 7. Germline assignment: CDR1 SGHNT and CDR2 YENEEA. The CDR3 is made up of 15 amino acids.

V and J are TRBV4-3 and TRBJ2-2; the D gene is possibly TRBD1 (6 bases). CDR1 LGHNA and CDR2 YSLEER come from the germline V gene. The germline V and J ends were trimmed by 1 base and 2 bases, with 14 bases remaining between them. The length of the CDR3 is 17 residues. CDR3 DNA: TGCGCCAGCAGCCAAGTAGGTTCGGGACACAACACCGGGGAGCTGTTTTTT. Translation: CASSQVGSGHNTGELFF.